Listed below are T cell receptor beta chains from one sample, sequenced in a study of TIL therapy for anti-PD-1-resistant metastatic lung cancer. Assay used: immunoSEQ multiplex PCR; TCRdb lists only in-frame clones, some missing. This table has roughly 60,000 clones, around 70% appearing once. The material sequenced was blood, taken at baseline. These receptors came from a person aged 25 to 80 with non-small cell lung cancer. Each CDR3 is given with its conserved first and last residue. A clone size is listed for some rows: how often the clone was seen (once, few, many), or a class if it is expanded.

CDR3 protein: CASSLAGPDTGELFF; clone size: -; V gene: TRBV5-1; J gene: TRBJ2-2
CDR3 protein: CASSQIGQNTEAFF; clone size: -; V gene: TRBV4-1; J gene: TRBJ1-1
CDR3 protein: CASSPNRSRNEKLFF; clone size: -; V gene: TRBV18; J gene: TRBJ1-4
CDR3 protein: CASSLIVGIISTDTQYF; clone size: -; V gene: TRBV27; J gene: TRBJ2-3
CDR3 protein: CASSQEGNTIYF; clone size: -; V gene: TRBV4-3; J gene: TRBJ1-3
CDR3 protein: CASSPSGETQYF; clone size: once; V gene: TRBV5-1; J gene: TRBJ2-5
CDR3 protein: CASSQDRLSTDTQYF; clone size: -; V gene: TRBV14; J gene: TRBJ2-3
CDR3 protein: CASSSPPLLYEQYF; clone size: -; V gene: TRBV7-2; J gene: TRBJ2-7
CDR3 protein: CASSHSNQPQHF; clone size: few; V gene: TRBV27; J gene: TRBJ1-5
CDR3 protein: CASSLGQDNQPQHF; clone size: once; V gene: TRBV5-1; J gene: TRBJ1-5
CDR3 protein: CASSLRRVLITEAFF; clone size: once; V gene: TRBV6-5; J gene: TRBJ1-1
CDR3 protein: CASSTSPDKSYGYTF; clone size: -; V gene: TRBV27; J gene: TRBJ1-2